One and the same sample provided the 22 T cell receptor beta chains below, sequenced in a study of PD-1 blockade in classical Hodgkin lymphoma. Indicated time point: cycle 4 day 1 (C4D1), after more than five weeks of nivolumab. Each and every patient relapsed after autologous stem cell transplantation, and patients got differing brentuximab vedotin exposure. Thawed PBMCs yielded CD4+ T cells through magnetic negative selection. The data were produced by immunoSEQ multiplex PCR, yet TCRdb's version contains in-frame clones alone and is incomplete. The data contain 18,000 or so clones, about 75% of them seen just once; the ten biggest clones take up about 2.2%. The sequencing used CD4+ T cells from blood, collected before the fourth cycle of nivolumab. Source of these receptors: a human donor with classical Hodgkin lymphoma.

V usage is TRBV19 and J usage is TRBJ2-1, with 7 bases that match TRBD2. This CDR3 has 14 amino acids. Trimming cost V 6 bases and J 4 bases; bases outside gene matches: 6. The V gene's germline CDR1 is LNHDA and CDR2 SQIVND (reference sequence). CDR3 residues: CASSGLAVYNEQFF. CDR3 in DNA: TGTGCCAGTAGCGGGCTAGCGGTGTACAATGAGCAGTTCTTC.

The chain joins TRBV5-1 to TRBJ1-1; D is ambiguous. Germline V gives CDR1 SGHRS, CDR2 YFSETQ. Trimming left V 6 bases short and J 1 base short, with 16 bases between. This CDR3 region has 15 residues. CDR3 DNA: TGCGCCAGCAAAGGCTTGGCGGGCGCGAACACTGAAGCTTTCTTT. This codes for CASKGLAGANTEAFF.

The chain carries TRBV19 and TRBJ1-2, with D tentatively TRBD1 (6 bases). V shed 8 bases and J shed 3 bases, with 19 bases lying between them. This CDR3 is 15 amino acids long. In germline, CDR1 is LNHDA, CDR2 SQIVND (reference sequence). The CDR3 sequence: CASSGPGESDYGYTF. For the CDR3, the DNA is TGTGCCAGTTCGGGGCCAGGGGAATCGGACTATGGCTACACCTTC.

The chain has TRBV28 and TRBJ1-2; D gene uncertain. The germline V gene encodes CDR1 MDHEN and CDR2 SYDVKM. There are 12 residues in the CDR3. The ends were cut back, 5 bases at V and 2 bases at J, with 6 bases in the middle. This chain's CDR3 is CASSRGNYGYTF. DNA for the CDR3: TGTGCCAGCAGTCGAGGGAACTATGGCTACACCTTC.

V gene TRBV6-1 combines with J gene TRBJ2-7, with 12 bases identical to TRBD1. The V gene's germline CDR1 is MNHNS and CDR2 SASEGT. J lost 5 bases, V lost 1 base, and 6 bases had no gene match. CDR3 length: 16 amino acids. CDR3: CASSEGWDRGLHEQYF. DNA of the CDR3: TGTGCCAGCAGTGAAGGTTGGGACAGGGGGCTCCACGAGCAGTACTTC.

V usage is TRBV29-1 and J usage is TRBJ2-1, with 11 nucleotides matching TRBD2. The V and J ends lost 7 bases and 8 bases, in that order; junction bases with no gene match: 13. Germline V lookup: CDR1 SQVTM, CDR2 ANQGSEA. The CDR3 contains 15 residues. CDR3 sequence reads: CSAEDSGRAFHEQFF. The CDR3 nucleotides are TGCAGCGCAGAAGATAGCGGGAGGGCCTTCCATGAGCAGTTCTTC.

In this sample, this clone turned up a few times. The chain recombines TRBV5-4 with TRBJ2-5, with 7 bases fitting TRBD2. The CDR3 is 14 residues long. The ends lost 2 bases at V and 6 bases at J; junction bases unmatched: 7. From germline, CDR1 is SGHNT and CDR2 YYREEE (reference sequence). CDR3 loop: CASSLKRDSQTQYF. The CDR3 DNA follows: TGTGCCAGCAGCTTAAAGCGGGACTCTCAGACCCAGTACTTC.

The chain employs TRBV19 and TRBJ1-1; 7 bases map to TRBD1. The germline CDR1 and CDR2 sequences are LNHDA and SQIVND (reference sequence). The CDR3 consists of 14 residues. J lost 4 bases, V lost 4 bases, and 6 bases had no gene match. The CDR3 bases are TGTGCCAGTAGTAATCAGGGGGACGCCACTGAAGCTTTCTTT. Encoded protein: CASSNQGDATEAFF.

This clone has only one observation. The CDR3, as DNA: TGTGCCAGCAGGGGGCCCTACGAGCAGTACGTC. Translated, it gives CASRGPYEQYV. V usage is TRBV6-6 and J usage is TRBJ2-7; D possibly corresponds to TRBD1 (5 bases). V was clipped by 6 bases and J by 2 bases, with 5 bases between them. The V gene's germline CDR1 is MNHNY and CDR2 SVGAGI (reference sequence). The CDR3 covers 11 residues.

This rearrangement joins TRBV6-1 to TRBJ1-5; TRBD1 matches at 7 bases. The V segment lost 3 bases and the J segment 3 bases; nucleotides outside the gene matches: 2. The CDR3 runs 14 residues. Germline values: CDR1 MNHNS, CDR2 SASEGT. CDR3 sequence reads: CASSDRGTNQPQHF. The DNA for the CDR3 is TGTGCCAGCAGTGACAGGGGGACCAATCAGCCCCAGCATTTT.

The chain links TRBV30 to TRBJ2-7, with 12 bases matching TRBD1. V shed 3 bases and J 2 bases; nucleotides not matched to a gene: 8. Germline-derived CDR1 and CDR2 are GTSNPN and SVGIG (reference sequence). The CDR3 runs 16 residues. In DNA, the CDR3 is TGTGCCTGGAGCTCCGGGACAGGGGGCTCTCCCTACGAGCAGTACTTC. Amino acids: CAWSSGTGGSPYEQYF.

CDR3 nucleotides: TGTGCCAGCAGTCGGGAAGTCTATGGCTACACCTTC. Translation: CASSREVYGYTF. The rearrangement joins TRBV28 to TRBJ1-2; D gene ambiguous. Germline V gives CDR1 MDHEN, CDR2 SYDVKM. The CDR3 is made up of 12 amino acids. Trimming shortened V by 5 bases and J by 4 bases, and 8 bases separated the two germline ends.

The chain recombines TRBV2 with TRBJ1-2; weak D call: TRBD1 (5 bases). CDR1 and CDR2 from the germline V gene are SNHLY and FYNNEI. The CDR3 is 13 amino acids. In nucleotides, the CDR3 is TGTGCTAGCTGGGGCGGCTCCGGCTATGGCTACACCTTC. Its protein product is CASWGGSGYGYTF. The complete variable domain, with remaining parts taken from reference TRBV2 and TRBJ1-2, reads EPEVTQTPSHQVTQMGQEVILRCVPISNHLYFYWYRQILGQKVEFLVSFYNNEISEKSEIFDDQFSVERPDGSNFTLKIRSTKLEDSAMYFCASWGGSGYGYTFGSGTRLTVV.

V usage is TRBV11-2 and J usage is TRBJ1-6, with a weak D call TRBD1 (5 bases). V was clipped by 6 bases and J by 5 bases, with 14 bases between them. The CDR3 runs to 15 residues. Germline V gene lookup returns CDR1 SGHAT and CDR2 FQNNGV. The CDR3 loop reads CASRPRGYDNSPLHF. In DNA, the CDR3 is TGTGCCAGCAGGCCGAGGGGTTACGATAATTCACCCCTCCACTTT.

V and J are TRBV27 and TRBJ2-7; 9 bases agree with TRBD2. V lost 5 bases and J lost 6; bases outside the gene matches: 14. The CDR3 totals 16 residues. CDR1 and CDR2 from the germline V gene are MNHEY and SMNVEV (reference sequence). The CDR3 DNA follows: TGTGCCAGCAGTCTTCGACCGGGACTAGCTCTCCGCGAGCAGTACTTC. Its translation: CASSLRPGLALREQYF.

The J gene is TRBJ1-1, the V gene TRBV29-1; D gene ambiguous. The germline CDR1 and CDR2 sequences are SQVTM and ANQGSEA. Trimming left V 3 bases short and J 0 bases short, with 8 bases between. There are 13 residues in the CDR3. CDR3 coding DNA: TGCAGCGTTGAGGTCTCGCTGAACACTGAAGCTTTCTTT. As protein: CSVEVSLNTEAFF.

The chain employs TRBV10-3 and TRBJ2-7; D is ambiguous. This CDR3 contains 13 residues. CDR1 and CDR2 from the germline V gene are ENHRY and SYGVKD. Trimming took 3 bases from V and 3 from J, leaving 9 bases between them. The CDR3 reads CAISDVAGYEQYV. CDR3 nucleotide sequence: TGTGCCATCAGTGACGTTGCAGGCTACGAGCAGTACGTC.

This chain connects TRBV2 to TRBJ2-3, with TRBD1 identical over 10 bases. The CDR3 is 14 residues long. Germline lookup yields CDR1 SNHLY and CDR2 FYNNEI. Trimming took 6 bases from V and 4 from J; bases not matched to a gene: 4. DNA of the CDR3: TGTGCCAGCAGGGACAGGGGGTTCGCAGATACGCAGTATTTT. This translates into CASRDRGFADTQYF.

The rearrangement links TRBV9 to TRBJ2-1; no reliable D call. CDR1 is SGDLS and CDR2 is YYNGEE in the germline V gene. The CDR3 sequence is 16 residues long. With 0 bases removed from V and 7 bases from J, the gap between germline ends came to 17 bases. The CDR3 DNA reads as TGTGCCAGCAGCGTAGTTGGAAGGTCTGACTTGAATGAGCAGTTCTTC. Protein sequence: CASSVVGRSDLNEQFF.

The CDR3 sequence is CATSRDIVGAGEKLFF. The CDR3 nucleotides read TGTGCCACCAGCAGAGATATAGTAGGGGCCGGGGAAAAACTGTTTTTT. The rearrangement uses TRBV15 and TRBJ1-4; D is perhaps TRBD1 (5 bases). CDR1 and CDR2 from the germline V gene are LNHNV and YYDKDF (reference sequence). The V end lost 0 bases, the J end lost 8 bases, and 16 bases lay between the germline ends. The length of the CDR3 is 16 residues.

This clone showed up just a few times. The J gene is TRBJ2-1, the V gene TRBV2; TRBD2 aligns across 10 bases. Germline CDR1 SNHLY, CDR2 FYNNEI. J was trimmed by 5 bases and V by 9 bases; bases with no gene match: 22. This CDR3 is 19 amino acids long. The CDR3 coding sequence is TGTGCCAGAGGACGGATACCTGGACTAGCGGCTGGAATCAACAATGAGCAGTTCTTC. Amino acid sequence: CARGRIPGLAAGINNEQFF.

V usage is TRBV4-3 and J usage is TRBJ2-1; TRBD2 agrees at 7 bases. Germline CDR1 reads LGHNA; CDR2 reads YSLEER. V was pared by 1 base and J by 9 bases, with 15 bases of the junction left unmatched. The CDR3 is 17 residues long. As DNA, the CDR3 is TGCGCCAGCAGCCAAGCCGGGGCGGGAGTCCGGCAGGTTGAGCAGTTCTTC. Amino acids: CASSQAGAGVRQVEQFF.